The text below deals with one TCR beta chain. Its antigen is still unknown. The source of the sample is a study of cytomegalovirus exposure and HLA in healthy donors. Use of 60 Vbeta and 13 Jbeta primers characterized the PCR. Original methodology: Roughly 11 million of the 80 million or so unique TCR beta chains counted in a later analysis were shared. Only in-frame clones appear in the TCRdb table, and some are missing; sequencing was by immunoSEQ multiplex PCR. Clone size and the V and J calls come from that table; the DNA yielded D and trimming. The sample lists some 180,000 clones, around 80% occurring once. Notes on the study in general: In a later analysis, DRB1 alleles had the most associated TCRs; HLA-C alleles the fewest. Rare TCR sequences predominated, though certain public TCRs were found in many donors. Immune exposure information available was restricted to CMV serostatus.

This CDR3 comprises 13 residues. Germline assignment: CDR1 SGHRS and CDR2 YFSETQ. Trimming cost V 5 bases and J 2 bases, with 11 bases left between them. The sample taken for sequencing was PBMCs. The source is a young man in good health and CMV-seronegative. V and J are TRBV5-1 and TRBJ2-7; possibly TRBD1 for D (7 bases). CDR3 residues: CASRAGQTYEQYF. The CDR3, as DNA: TGCGCCAGCAGGGCGGGACAGACCTACGAGCAGTACTTC.